A single sample gave rise to the 24 T cell receptor beta chains below, sequenced in a study of T cells in localized non-small cell lung cancer. Clones were sequenced by immunoSEQ multiplex PCR, and TCRdb holds only the in-frame ones, with some missing. Of 3,000 or so clones listed, approximately 30% were seen once; the top ten hold 6% to 8.5%. Sequences were derived from lung tumor tissue, sampled before any cancer treatment. These receptors came from a man aged 35 to 69 with stage II squamous cell lung carcinoma.

This chain connects TRBV11-3 to TRBJ2-7; 11 bases agree with TRBD2. The CDR3 runs to 16 residues. Germline loops: CDR1 SGHNT, CDR2 YENEEA. Trimming removed 3 bases from V and 2 bases from J; junction bases left unmatched: 6. CDR3 in DNA: TGTGCCAGCAGCTTGGCCGTGGGACTAGCGGCCTACGAGCAGTACTTC. Translating it yields CASSLAVGLAAYEQYF.

By proportion, this clone is medium-sized. The chain recombines TRBV7-1 with TRBJ2-1; 8 bases map to TRBD2. TRBV7-1 counts as an open reading frame of uncertain function. The CDR3 length is 13 residues. Unmatched junction bases numbered 4, after V lost 4 bases and J lost 8 bases. The DNA for the CDR3 is TGTGCCAGCAGCTTAAGCGGGAGCTATGAGCAGTTCTTC. It specifies CASSLSGSYEQFF.

The table lists this clone with a few counts. V usage is TRBV9 and J usage is TRBJ2-2, with 9 bases fitting TRBD1. The CDR3 has 14 amino acids. The junction had 3 bases not matched to a gene; V was cut back by 4 bases and J by 5 bases. The V gene's germline CDR1 is SGDLS and CDR2 YYNGEE. The CDR3: CASSPGQGTGELFF. The CDR3 coding sequence is TGTGCCAGCAGCCCCGGACAGGGGACCGGGGAGCTGTTTTTT.

The chain combines TRBV15 with TRBJ2-1, with TRBD2 matching 13 bases. With V trimmed by 8 bases and J by 0 bases, 10 bases remained unmatched. The CDR3 is 18 amino acids. CDR1 LNHNV and CDR2 YYDKDF come from the germline V gene (reference sequence). Written as DNA, the CDR3 is TGTGCCACCGCCCGGACTAGCGGGGGCCTAAGCTCCTACAATGAGCAGTTCTTC. Protein product: CATARTSGGLSSYNEQFF.

This clone was seen only a few times. V usage is TRBV12-2 and J usage is TRBJ2-4; the D segment call TRBD1 is taken from the table without a DNA check. TRBV12-2 is an annotated pseudogene. CDR3 size: 14 residues. CDR3 sequence reads: CADEAGKAKNIQYF. CDR3 coding DNA: TGTGCCGACGAGGCAGGGAAAGCCAAAAACATTCAGTACTTC.

The rearrangement links TRBV29-1 to TRBJ2-2, with 10 bases aligning to TRBD2. CDR3 size: 15 residues. Germline trimming cut 7 bases from V and 4 bases from J; bases unmatched to any gene: 9. Per germline, CDR1 SQVTM and CDR2 ANQGSEA. CDR3 residues: CSAELAGRGTGELFF. The CDR3 DNA reads as TGCAGCGCCGAACTAGCGGGGAGGGGCACCGGGGAGCTGTTTTTT.

The rearrangement uses TRBV7-6 and TRBJ2-7; D is tentatively TRBD1 or TRBD2 (9 bases each). Germline loops: CDR1 SGHVS, CDR2 FNYEAQ. CDR3 length equals 15 residues. Trimming cost V 4 bases and J 13 bases, with 26 bases left between them. Here the CDR3 reads CASSSAGTGQRGVYF. For the CDR3, the DNA is TGTGCCAGCAGCTCCGCCGGGACAGGGCAGCGGGGGGTCTACTTC.

V usage is TRBV9 and J usage is TRBJ2-5, with 7 positions matching TRBD1. V dropped 5 bases and J dropped 5; count of bases not matched to a gene: 6. The length of the CDR3 is 13 residues. Germline V CDR1 and CDR2: SGDLS, YYNGEE. CDR3 sequence (DNA): TGTGCCAGCAGTGACCAGGACAGGGAGACCCAGTACTTC. Encoded protein: CASSDQDRETQYF.

This rearrangement joins TRBV11-3 to TRBJ1-6, with D possibly TRBD1 on 5 matching bases. Between the trimmed V and J ends, which lost 4 bases and 6 bases, there was a span of 19 bases. CDR3 size: 17 residues. The V gene's germline CDR1 is SGHNT and CDR2 YENEEA. CDR3 nucleotide sequence: TGTGCCAGCAGCTCTGGGGCGGGATTCGGCTTTAATTCACCCCTCCACTTT. The encoded protein is CASSSGAGFGFNSPLHF. Supplemented by reference TRBV11-3 and TRBJ1-6, the full variable domain reads EAGVVQSPRYKIIEKKQPVAFWCNPISGHNTLYWYLQNLGQGPELLIRYENEEAVDDSQLPKDRFSAERLKGVDSTLKIQPAELGDSAVYLCASSSGAGFGFNSPLHFGNGTRLTVT.

In its sample, this clone was seen a few times. The V gene is TRBV12-5, the J gene TRBJ2-2, with D unresolved. The germline CDR1 and CDR2 sequences are LGHNT and FRNRAP. The CDR3 covers 13 residues. The CDR3 is CAGTAPNTGELFF. The CDR3 DNA is TGTGCCGGAACAGCTCCGAACACCGGGGAGCTGTTTTTT. The whole variable domain, filled in from reference TRBV12-5 and TRBJ2-2, reads DARVTQTPRHKVTEMGQEVTMRCQPILGHNTVFWYRQTMMQGLELLAYFRNRAPLDDSGMPKDRFSAEMPDATLATLKIQPSEPRDSAVYFCAGTAPNTGELFFGEGSRLTVL.

This clone appeared a few times. V gene TRBV6-7 combines with J gene TRBJ2-7; D is ambiguous. TRBV6-7 is noted as an ORF with a role that remains uncertain. The CDR3 length is 14 residues. V lost 6 bases and J lost 1, with 13 bases in between. CDR3 nucleotides: TGTGCCAGCAGGGATGGCGCTTCGTCCTACGAGCAGTACTTC. Translation: CASRDGASSYEQYF.

Only a few counts were recorded for this clone. One junction end disagrees with the germline gene, perhaps due to a read error. This chain uses TRBV6-8 with TRBJ1-6; perhaps TRBD1 as D (5 bases). CDR3 size: 13 residues. The germline gives CDR1 MNHGY, CDR2 SAAAGT. Here the CDR3 reads CAISGSGTPPLHF. CDR3 coding DNA: TGTGCCATCAGTGGATCAGGGACTCCACCCCTCCACTTT.

The chain uses TRBV28 and TRBJ1-1, with TRBD1 matching 8 bases. The CDR3 covers 16 residues. With V trimmed by 6 bases and J by 4 bases, 13 bases remained unmatched. In germline, CDR1 is MDHEN, CDR2 SYDVKM. The CDR3 protein is CASSPSAGQGVTEAFF. CDR3 bases: TGTGCCAGCAGCCCCAGTGCCGGACAGGGTGTCACTGAAGCTTTCTTT.

The chain carries TRBV10-2 and TRBJ2-1, with D perhaps TRBD1 (6 bases). Germline CDR1 reads WSHSY; CDR2 reads SAAADI. The CDR3 spans 12 residues. The V gene lost 2 bases and the J gene lost 11 bases, with 10 bases spanning the gap. CDR3: CASSEGDTKQFF. The DNA of the CDR3 is TGCGCCAGCAGTGAGGGGGACACTAAGCAGTTCTTC.

This clone appeared a few times. The rearrangement joins TRBV11-3 to TRBJ2-5; a weak D match, TRBD2 (6 bases). This CDR3 region has 14 residues. The germline V gene has CDR1 SGHNT and CDR2 YENEEA. The ends were cut back, 1 base at V and 3 bases at J, with 9 bases in the middle. CDR3 region: CASSLVGGKETQYF. The CDR3 bases are TGTGCCAGCAGCTTAGTGGGGGGAAAAGAGACCCAGTACTTC.

This clone was seen a handful of times. This chain links TRBV6-8 with TRBJ1-2; D is uncertain. The CDR3 covers 15 residues. V was cut by 5 bases and J by 9 bases, with 22 bases left in between. CDR1 is MNHGY, CDR2 SAAAGT, per germline. CDR3 amino acids: CASSVGSAEISSYTF. The CDR3 region has the DNA TGTGCCAGCAGTGTAGGTTCGGCGGAGATTTCAAGCTACACCTTC.

The chain employs TRBV18 and TRBJ1-5; D perhaps matches TRBD1 (6 bases). There are 14 residues in the CDR3. Germline-derived CDR1 and CDR2 are KGHSH and LQKENI. Trimming took 3 bases from V and 3 from J, leaving 9 bases between them. CDR3 sequence (DNA): TGTGCCAGCTCACCCGGACAGAACAATCAGCCCCAGCATTTT. This gives the protein CASSPGQNNQPQHF.

This clone was counted between two and nine times. This chain links TRBV6-8 with TRBJ2-3; the D gene is possibly TRBD1 (6 bases). The CDR3 consists of 15 residues. CDR1 and CDR2 (germline): MNHGY, SAAAGT. V was clipped by 0 bases and J by 3 bases, with 10 bases between them. The CDR3 protein is CASSYSNRATDTQYF. CDR3 in DNA: TGTGCCAGCAGTTACTCGAACAGGGCGACAGATACGCAGTATTTT.

In this sample, this clone turned up once. The V call is TRBV30, the J call TRBJ2-5, with 7 bases fitting TRBD2. The CDR3 sequence is 13 residues long. Trimming removed 3 bases from V and 5 bases from J; junction bases left unmatched: 6. Germline V gene data show CDR1 as GTSNPN and CDR2 as SVGIG (reference sequence). The CDR3 is CAWRGGSPETQYF. Here the CDR3 DNA reads TGTGCCTGGAGGGGCGGGAGTCCGGAGACCCAGTACTTC.

This clone occurred a few times. The genes are TRBV6-8 and TRBJ1-1; D uncertain. Trimming removed 5 bases from V and 4 bases from J, with 17 bases in between. From germline, CDR1 is MNHGY and CDR2 SAAAGT. This CDR3 spans 15 amino acids. The CDR3, as DNA: TGTGCCAGCAGTCCAATCCAGACTGGACTCACTGAAGCTTTCTTT. Protein: CASSPIQTGLTEAFF.

This clone came up a few times. The chain joins TRBV19 to TRBJ1-1, with 8 bases that match TRBD1. Germline V lookup: CDR1 LNHDA, CDR2 SQIVND (reference sequence). Unmatched junction bases numbered 1, after V lost 4 bases and J lost 0 bases. The CDR3 covers 14 residues. The CDR3 region is CASSTTGVNTEAFF. The CDR3 DNA sequence: TGTGCCAGTAGTACGACAGGGGTGAACACTGAAGCTTTCTTT.

This clone came up a few times. This chain uses TRBV5-1 with TRBJ2-3, with D possibly TRBD2 on 5 matching bases. This CDR3 region has 14 residues. Between the trimmed V and J ends, which lost 2 bases and 4 bases, there was a span of 11 bases. Germline CDR1 reads SGHRS; CDR2 reads YFSETQ. For the CDR3, the DNA is TGCGCCAGCAGCTTAGTTTCCGGGGCAGATACGCAGTATTTT. It is translated as CASSLVSGADTQYF.

This chain links TRBV11-3 with TRBJ2-7; 9 bases align to TRBD2. CDR3 length: 17 residues. In germline, CDR1 is SGHNT, CDR2 YENEEA. J was trimmed by 3 bases and V by 1 base; bases with no gene match: 10. The DNA of the CDR3 is TGTGCCAGCAGCTTAGGGGTAGCGGGAGACCCCGACTACGAGCAGTACTTC. Protein product: CASSLGVAGDPDYEQYF.

This clone is categorized as medium-sized. The chain links TRBV11-3 to TRBJ2-5; 8 bases align to TRBD2. Germline CDR1 is SGHNT and CDR2 is YENEEA. CDR3 length equals 18 residues. The ends lost 3 bases at V and 1 base at J; junction bases unmatched: 13. The CDR3 coding sequence is TGTGCCAGCAGCTTCCCGCCCGGGACTAGTGGGCTCCAAGAGACCCAGTACTTC. Translated, it gives CASSFPPGTSGLQETQYF.